The T cell receptor beta chain described here comes from a study of glioma-infiltrating T cells (TCRdb year 2016). General notes on the study: Sequencing of TCR alpha- and beta-chain repertoires was performed on glioma tissue, on non-neoplastic brain tissue, and on matched peripheral blood mononuclear cells. To measure divergence between tissue and blood T-cell populations, each tissue-infiltrating repertoire was compared with the peripheral blood repertoire of the same patient. Three low-grade glioma patients, roughly 8 primary glioblastoma patients and three non-glioma patients contributing non-neoplastic brain tissue were included in the paired cohort. Broader findings and caveats from the paper: Small numbers underpinned the group comparisons: roughly 8 glioblastoma patients, three low-grade glioma patients and three non-neoplastic patients. VJ-independent divergence between tissue and blood was found to be below expectation in non-neoplastic patients but above expectation in all gliomas, particularly low-grade gliomas. Only a very small number of CDR3 sequences turned up in both tissue and blood, a result put down to high CDR3 diversity combined with limited sampling.

Inclusive of the bounding cysteine and phenylalanine, the CDR3 is 19 residues long. Kept here is only the CDR3 DNA, which spans 57 bases and is read in frame from base 1. The germline V gene gives CDR1 as MGHRA and CDR2 as YSYEKL. From V the trimming removes 4 bases and from J it removes 5 bases, while the gene matches leave 23 bases of the junction unaccounted for. TCR alpha and beta CDR3 regions were amplified with the iRepertoire nested amplicon-rescue multiplex PCR (arm-PCR) platform from RNA. The input for one-step reverse transcription and amplification was about 90-400 ng of tissue mRNA or PBMC total RNA. Following bead purification, Illumina adapters were added by a secondary multiplex PCR, and libraries between 200 and 400 bp were gel-purified. Demultiplexing relied on internal 6-nucleotide barcodes carried by the libraries. Sequencing of libraries was performed on an Illumina MiSeq with 2x220 or 2x250 nucleotide paired-end reads. The source study handled its data this way. Paired reads were merged using FLASH 1.2.11 and were aligned to the GRCh37 human genome using BWA-MEM, after which TRA and TRB reads were extracted. For V and J assignment, an IMGT-derived reference of cassette sequences and CDR3 motifs that included pseudogenes was used. Reads were translated in three frames, and productive CDR3s were defined as those with a C...FGXG motif and no stop codons. Clonotypes were defined as unique combinations of V-J cassette pair and CDR3 amino acid sequence. Reads were filtered by Hamming distance, with the threshold set by the sequence error rate of each sample in mapped regions. TCRdb took the public reads, trimmed them with fastp at Q25, ran MiXCR for clone calling and kept in-frame beta chains. Rows with a matching CDR3 protein are joined into one entry that keeps the most common DNA and genes. The V and J calls come from TCRdb's annotation, not from the publication. Across this sample there are around 180,000 distinct CDR3 sequences, with around 42% seen only once. About 5.2% of the sample is taken by the ten largest.

Note on this clonotype: The specificity of this receptor is unknown. Base qualities are not provided; no much larger clone lies one nucleotide away.

This sequence was found in a human donor with low-grade glioma or glioblastoma, undergoing nonglioma brain surgery, or in good health (not recorded which). The V and J segments used are TRBV4-1 and TRBJ2-7, and 7 junctional nucleotides match TRBD2. Sequenced input: glioma tissue, nonneoplastic brain tissue, or PBMCs (not recorded which). The nucleotides are TGCGCCAGCAGCCGTCGCGCTGGGGGACTACCGGGGTCCCCCAACGAGCAGTACTTC. The encoded protein is CASSRRAGGLPGSPNEQYF.